What follows are 32 T cell receptor beta chains derived from one specimen sequenced in a study of T-cell reconstitution after alpha-beta-depleted transplantation in children. Unique molecular identifiers were incorporated when the TCRbeta library was constructed. Each CDR3 protein is one row after TCRdb ran MiXCR on the PCR reads. The table shows under 250,000 distinct CDR3 sequences, with 6.6% occurring only once. This specimen was PBMCs, taken before TCRalphabeta/CD19-depleted stem cell transplant. These receptors were taken from a boy between 2 and 10 years old with acute lymphoblastic leukemia, due to receive a stem cell transplant.

This sequence joins TRBV11-2 and TRBJ2-1, with D tentatively TRBD1 (6 bases). The V and J ends lost 4 bases and 4 bases respectively, with 17 bases between them. The CDR3 runs 16 residues. Germline V gene sequence: CDR1 SGHAT, CDR2 FQNNGV. The CDR3 spells CASSSRQVIPYNEQFF. CDR3 DNA: TGTGCCAGCAGCTCCCGACAGGTCATACCATACAATGAGCAGTTCTTC.

This clonotype showed up many times. This chain uses TRBV29-1 with TRBJ2-1; D is uncertain. CDR1 SQVTM and CDR2 ANQGSEA come from the germline V gene. Trimming cost V 3 bases and J 3 bases, with 0 bases left between them. This CDR3 spans 10 amino acids. CDR3 residues: CSVDYNEQFF. In nucleotides, the CDR3 is TGCAGCGTTGACTACAATGAGCAGTTCTTC.

This clonotype came up many times. The V call is TRBV29-1, the J call TRBJ2-2; 13 bases are shared with TRBD2. The J segment lost 4 bases and the V segment lost 5 bases, leaving 1 base of the junction unmatched. Per the germline V gene, CDR1 is SQVTM and CDR2 is ANQGSEA. The CDR3 runs 14 residues. CDR3 in DNA: TGCAGCGTTCGGACTAGCGGGAGCACCGGGGAGCTGTTTTTT. Translating it yields CSVRTSGSTGELFF.

The table lists this clonotype with many counts. V is TRBV7-2 and J is TRBJ2-1; no firm D call. This CDR3 spans 16 amino acids. V lost 2 bases and J lost 9, with 20 bases in between. Germline CDR1 and CDR2: SGHTA and FQGNSA. The CDR3 nucleotides read TGTGCCAGCAGCTTATTCCTGGGCGCCCACACGAGTGAGCAGTTCTTC. Its protein is CASSLFLGAHTSEQFF.

This clonotype has at least ten counts. The rearrangement uses TRBV28 and TRBJ2-1; D uncertain. CDR3 length equals 12 residues. Deletions cut 3 bases from V and 6 bases from J, with 6 bases between. CDR1 MDHEN and CDR2 SYDVKM come from the germline V gene. CDR3 coding DNA: TGTGCCAGCAGTTTCGTCTCCAATGAGCAGTTCTTC. It specifies CASSFVSNEQFF.

This clonotype has at least ten counts. This chain connects TRBV29-1 to TRBJ1-2; TRBD1 agrees at 7 bases. From germline, CDR1 is SQVTM and CDR2 ANQGSEA. V lost 4 bases, J lost 1 base, and 9 bases stayed unmatched. This CDR3 comprises 15 residues. Here the CDR3 reads CSVVSRTGNNYGYTF. In DNA, the CDR3 is TGCAGCGTTGTATCCCGGACAGGAAATAACTATGGCTACACCTTC.

This clonotype was found many times. CDR3 region: CASSPFPGTYEQYF. The CDR3 DNA reads as TGTGCCAGCTCACCTTTTCCAGGTACCTACGAGCAGTACTTC. The chain is built from TRBV18 and TRBJ2-7; D is ambiguous. The ends were cut back, 3 bases at V and 2 bases at J, with 11 bases in the middle. Germline lookup yields CDR1 KGHSH and CDR2 LQKENI. The CDR3 length is 14 residues. The full variable domain, rest sourced from reference TRBV18 and TRBJ2-7, is NAGVMQNPRHLVRRRGQEARLRCSPMKGHSHVYWYRQLPEEGLKFMVYLQKENIIDESGMPKERFSAEFPKEGPSILRIQQVVRGDSAAYFCASSPFPGTYEQYFGPGTRLTVT.

CDR3 amino acids: CASSLASGGLYEQYF. CDR3 coding DNA: TGTGCCAGCAGTTTGGCTAGCGGGGGGCTTTACGAGCAGTACTTC. The V and J genes are TRBV12-3 or TRBV12-4 and TRBJ2-7, with TRBD2 matching over 11 bases. The CDR3 is 15 residues long. Losses at the gene ends were 3 bases for V and 4 bases for J; bases not matched to a gene: 5.

CDR3 region: CSARDLTSGRTHEQYF. CDR3 DNA sequence: TGCAGTGCTAGAGACTTGACTAGCGGGAGGACCCACGAGCAGTACTTC. This chain connects TRBV20-1 to TRBJ2-7; 13 nucleotides agree with TRBD2. Germline values: CDR1 DFQATT, CDR2 SNEGSKA (reference sequence). After removal of 0 bases from V and 5 bases from J, the junction contained 7 bases not matched to a gene. This CDR3 has 16 residues.

The chain joins TRBV7-9 to TRBJ2-7, with 10 bases identical to TRBD2. J was trimmed by 3 bases and V by 4 bases; bases with no gene match: 9. This CDR3 region has 16 residues. CDR1 SEHNR and CDR2 FQNEAQ come from the germline V gene (reference sequence). The CDR3 loop reads CASSSSPGLAVYEQYF. In DNA form, the CDR3 reads TGTGCCAGCAGCTCGTCTCCAGGACTAGCGGTCTACGAGCAGTACTTC.

This clonotype was detected a few times. The chain is built from TRBV27 and TRBJ2-3; no firm D call. Per the germline V gene, CDR1 is MNHEY and CDR2 is SMNVEV (reference sequence). This CDR3 is built from 14 residues. V gave up 2 bases and J gave up 0 bases, with 6 bases separating them. The CDR3 loop reads CASSLEPSTDTQYF. In DNA form, the CDR3 reads TGTGCCAGCAGTTTAGAACCTAGCACAGATACGCAGTATTTT.

This clonotype was counted only a few times. The V call is TRBV11-2, the J call TRBJ1-1; 8 bases match TRBD1. The CDR3 totals 15 residues. Germline loops: CDR1 SGHAT, CDR2 FQNNGV. With 5 bases clipped from V and 4 bases from J, the junction kept 9 bases outside the gene matches. This CDR3 is CASSAGQGVGTEAFF. The CDR3 region has the DNA TGTGCCAGCAGCGCCGGACAGGGTGTTGGCACTGAAGCTTTCTTT.

In its sample, this clonotype was seen many times. The V gene is TRBV6-5, the J gene TRBJ2-2, with unresolved D. CDR1 and CDR2 from the germline V gene are MNHEY and SVGAGI. The CDR3 contains 13 residues. V lost 4 bases and J lost 6, with 9 bases in between. The CDR3 DNA reads TGTGCCAGCAGTTCAGTAGCCTCCGGGGAGCTGTTTTTT. Encoded protein: CASSSVASGELFF.

This clonotype appeared many times. This rearrangement joins TRBV28 to TRBJ2-3; weak D call: TRBD1 (5 bases). CDR1 is MDHEN, CDR2 SYDVKM, per germline. The V end lost 2 bases, the J end lost 11 bases, and 8 bases lay between the germline ends. This CDR3 region has 11 residues. The CDR3 bases are TGTGCCAGCAGTTTAGCTGGACAGCAGTATTTT. Amino acid sequence: CASSLAGQQYF.

This clonotype was detected a few times. This chain uses TRBV27 with TRBJ2-2; D unclear. The CDR3 contains 13 residues. V was cut by 4 bases and J by 6 bases, with 9 bases left in between. Germline V lookup: CDR1 MNHEY, CDR2 SMNVEV (reference sequence). Here the CDR3 reads CASSSDPAGELFF. DNA of the CDR3: TGTGCCAGCAGTTCCGACCCCGCCGGGGAGCTGTTTTTT.

In its sample, this clonotype was seen many times. The chain recombines TRBV12-3 or TRBV12-4 with TRBJ2-1; tentative D call: TRBD1 (5 bases). The V gene lost 4 bases and the J gene lost 0 bases, with 13 bases spanning the gap. The CDR3 has 16 residues. The CDR3 loop reads CASSSVQARSYNEQFF. DNA of the CDR3: TGTGCCAGCAGTTCCGTACAGGCCCGCTCCTACAATGAGCAGTTCTTC.

This clonotype was counted many times. The chain has TRBV28 and TRBJ2-1; no firm D call. With 2 bases removed from V and 0 bases from J, the gap between germline ends came to 2 bases. This CDR3 is built from 13 residues. Germline V gene lookup returns CDR1 MDHEN and CDR2 SYDVKM. CDR3 sequence: CASSLVSYNEQFF. The DNA for the CDR3 is TGTGCCAGCAGTTTAGTCTCCTACAATGAGCAGTTCTTC.

This clonotype was seen repeatedly, ten times or more. J is TRBJ1-1 and V is TRBV28; D is ambiguous. CDR1 MDHEN and CDR2 SYDVKM come from the germline V gene. V was pared by 4 bases and J by 7 bases, with 19 bases between. The CDR3 extends over 15 amino acids. In nucleotides, the CDR3 is TGTGCCAGCAGTTCCCTGAGGAGGGTAGGGAATGAAGCTTTCTTT. Protein sequence: CASSSLRRVGNEAFF.

This clonotype was counted a few times. The chain is built from TRBV12-3 or TRBV12-4 and TRBJ1-6; D is unresolved. The CDR3 sequence is 16 residues long. Trimming removed 6 bases at V and 7 bases at J, with 19 bases between. As DNA, the CDR3 is TGTGCCAGCAGGCCAGGTGTCCGGCCCTCCAATTCACCCCTCCACTTT. This codes for CASRPGVRPSNSPLHF.

This clonotype was found many times. The chain uses TRBV15 and TRBJ2-1; D is unclear. CDR3 size: 14 residues. V lost 3 bases and J 5 bases, leaving 11 bases between the germline ends. Per the germline V gene, CDR1 is LNHNV and CDR2 is YYDKDF (reference sequence). This CDR3 is CATSSRARNNEQFF. The CDR3 coding sequence is TGTGCCACCAGCAGTAGGGCTAGAAACAATGAGCAGTTCTTC. The whole variable domain, filled in from reference TRBV15 and TRBJ2-1, reads DAMVIQNPRYQVTQFGKPVTLSCSQTLNHNVMYWYQQKSSQAPKLLFHYYDKDFNNEADTPDNFQSRRPNTSFCFLDIRSPGLGDTAMYLCATSSRARNNEQFFGPGTRLTVL.

This clonotype was seen ten or more times. This chain links TRBV5-1 with TRBJ2-3, with D uncertain. The CDR3 runs to 18 residues. Germline values: CDR1 SGHRS, CDR2 YFSETQ. V was cut by 4 bases and J by 1 base, with 22 bases left in between. The CDR3 loop reads CASSVPRADLSGTDTQYF. CDR3 sequence (DNA): TGCGCCAGCAGCGTGCCCCGGGCGGACCTTTCTGGCACAGATACGCAGTATTTT.

At least ten counts were recorded for this clonotype. The V gene is TRBV28, the J gene TRBJ2-7, with TRBD1 matching 9 bases. Germline lookup yields CDR1 MDHEN and CDR2 SYDVKM. The trim removed 3 bases at V and 6 bases at J, leaving 3 bases unmatched. The CDR3 length is 13 residues. CDR3 in amino acids: CASSFGTGSEQYF. The CDR3 DNA sequence: TGTGCCAGCAGTTTCGGGACAGGGAGCGAGCAGTACTTC.

In its sample, this clonotype was seen many times. V and J are TRBV7-2 and TRBJ2-1; 8 nucleotides line up with TRBD2. V shed 1 base, J shed 4 bases, and the junction held 3 bases outside the gene matches. Germline CDR1 reads SGHTA; CDR2 reads FQGNSA. The CDR3 is 15 residues long. In DNA form, the CDR3 reads TGTGCCAGCAGCTTAGATGCGGGGGGTTACAATGAGCAGTTCTTC. Protein sequence: CASSLDAGGYNEQFF.

In this sample, this clonotype turned up many times. V usage is TRBV27 and J usage is TRBJ2-5; D uncertain. The ends were cut back, 5 bases at V and 7 bases at J, with 11 bases in the middle. Germline CDR1 is MNHEY and CDR2 is SMNVEV (reference sequence). CDR3 size: 12 residues. CDR3 in amino acids: CASSPGVGTQYF. CDR3 DNA: TGTGCCAGCAGTCCAGGAGTAGGGACCCAGTACTTC.

This chain uses TRBV30 with TRBJ1-5, with TRBD1 identical over 7 bases. The germline V gene encodes CDR1 GTSNPN and CDR2 SVGIG (reference sequence). The V gene end was trimmed by 1 base and the J gene end by 8 bases; junction bases not matched to a gene: 5. This CDR3 has 13 residues. The CDR3 DNA reads as TGTGCCTGGAGTGGGACAGGAATCGAGCCCCAGCATTTT. This translates into CAWSGTGIEPQHF.

This clonotype has a count of ten or more. The rearrangement uses TRBV28 and TRBJ1-2; D uncertain. V lost 4 bases to trimming and J lost 8 bases, with 20 bases between them. Germline V gene sequence: CDR1 MDHEN, CDR2 SYDVKM. CDR3 length: 15 residues. CDR3 sequence (DNA): TGTGCCAGCAGTTCCCCCCCGGCATCGCAAAAGGGCTACACCTTC. Translated: CASSSPPASQKGYTF.

This clonotype was observed many times. This rearrangement joins TRBV7-2 to TRBJ2-1; TRBD1 might be the D (6 bases). The CDR3 runs to 14 residues. Germline CDR1 is SGHTA and CDR2 is FQGNSA. V lost 1 base and J lost 3, with 7 bases in between. CDR3 sequence: CASSLVGGYNEQFF. The CDR3 DNA reads TGTGCCAGCAGCTTAGTAGGGGGCTACAATGAGCAGTTCTTC.

The sample holds many counts of this clonotype. V usage is TRBV30 and J usage is TRBJ2-7; D uncertain. V was clipped by 2 bases and J by 3 bases, with 8 bases between them. Looked up from germline, CDR1 is GTSNPN and CDR2 is SVGIG (reference sequence). This CDR3 spans 12 amino acids. CDR3: CAWSIISYEQYF. The CDR3 region has the DNA TGTGCCTGGAGTATCATAAGCTACGAGCAGTACTTC.

This clonotype was found many times. The J gene is TRBJ1-1, the V gene TRBV6-1; a possible D gene is TRBD1 (5 bases). Deletions cut 6 bases from V and 0 bases from J, with 17 bases between. CDR1 and CDR2 (germline): MNHNS, SASEGT. The CDR3 has 16 residues. The CDR3 protein is CASSQRGGNMNTEAFF. DNA of the CDR3: TGTGCCAGCAGCCAACGGGGGGGTAACATGAACACTGAAGCTTTCTTT.

This clonotype was counted between two and nine times. This chain links TRBV28 with TRBJ2-7; 9 bases line up with TRBD1. The CDR3 extends over 14 amino acids. Germline lookup yields CDR1 MDHEN and CDR2 SYDVKM. Trimming at V came to 6 bases and at J to 2 bases, leaving 5 bases not matched to a gene. In nucleotides, the CDR3 is TGTGCCAGCAGGGGGACAGGGAACGCCTACGAGCAGTACTTC. Translated: CASRGTGNAYEQYF.

This clonotype was observed at least ten times. The V gene is TRBV10-3, the J gene TRBJ2-2; 8 bases agree with TRBD2. CDR1 is ENHRY, CDR2 SYGVKD, per germline. CDR3 length: 15 residues. The V gene end was trimmed by 3 bases and the J gene end by 4 bases; junction bases not matched to a gene: 4. CDR3 loop: CAISDGTSSTGELFF. The CDR3 DNA sequence: TGTGCCATCAGTGACGGGACTAGTTCCACCGGGGAGCTGTTTTTT.

This clonotype came up a few times. V and J are TRBV27 and TRBJ1-2, with 8 nucleotides matching TRBD1. CDR3 length: 15 amino acids. V dropped 2 bases and J dropped 4; count of bases not matched to a gene: 6. Germline CDR1 MNHEY, CDR2 SMNVEV (reference sequence). DNA of the CDR3: TGTGCCAGCAGTTTAAGGGGCAGGGGGCTCTATGGCTACACCTTC. It specifies CASSLRGRGLYGYTF.